This T cell receptor beta chain originates from a study of CD8+ T cells in alopecia areata. As for treatment: oral pan-JAK inhibitor, 5-10 mg twice daily. CD4+ and CD8+ T cells were sorted from PBMCs. Whole-study findings and limits: Tofacitinib significantly brought down scalp clonality and expanded CD8+ clones among top 100. Normal scalp had lower clonality than lesional scalp, with alopecia totalis/universalis lesions showing this most strongly. Amid tofacitinib therapy, many expanded lesional clones stayed present in scalp and blood.

A remark on this clone: The antigen remains undetermined.

cDNA reverse transcribed from extracted RNA served as the sequencing template. Only in-frame clones appear in the TCRdb table, and some are missing; sequencing was by immunoSEQ multiplex PCR. The sample has 60,000 to 90,000 clones, around 60% seen once. This receptor was identified in a human donor with alopecia areata. The sample in question was CD8+ T cells sorted from blood, obtained at week 24, from a patient treated with tofacitinib.

Here the CDR3 reads CASSYLGQGNTEAFF. CDR3 DNA: TGTGCCAGCAGCTATTTGGGACAGGGGAACACTGAAGCTTTCTTT. The rearrangement uses TRBV7-6 and TRBJ1-1; TRBD1 agrees at 9 bases. The CDR3 has 15 amino acids. V trimming: 4 bases; J trimming: 1 base; junction bases outside the gene matches: 4. Germline-derived CDR1 and CDR2 are SGHVS and FNYEAQ.